Reported below is one TCR beta chain. The data derive from a study of blood T cell repertoires in COVID-19. This CDR3 is built from 15 residues. Looked up from germline, CDR1 is SGHAT and CDR2 is FQNNGV. Trimming stripped 1 base from V and 4 bases from J, with 13 bases between. Original methodology: Reference gene primer amplification yielded estimated nucleated cell counts. Assay used: immunoSEQ multiplex PCR; TCRdb lists only in-frame clones, some missing. Clone size and V and J calls were adopted from that table, with D and trimming inferred from the DNA. Of about 64,000 clones in the sample, over 75% are singletons; the top ten hold about 4%.

The chain uses TRBV11-2 and TRBJ1-1; D call uncertain. This clonotype was sampled from a man between 70 and 80 years old with acute or convalescent COVID-19. Input material: peripheral blood. The CDR3 protein is CASSLGPVRGTEAFF. As DNA, the CDR3 is TGTGCCAGCAGCTTAGGTCCTGTCCGGGGCACTGAAGCTTTCTTT.